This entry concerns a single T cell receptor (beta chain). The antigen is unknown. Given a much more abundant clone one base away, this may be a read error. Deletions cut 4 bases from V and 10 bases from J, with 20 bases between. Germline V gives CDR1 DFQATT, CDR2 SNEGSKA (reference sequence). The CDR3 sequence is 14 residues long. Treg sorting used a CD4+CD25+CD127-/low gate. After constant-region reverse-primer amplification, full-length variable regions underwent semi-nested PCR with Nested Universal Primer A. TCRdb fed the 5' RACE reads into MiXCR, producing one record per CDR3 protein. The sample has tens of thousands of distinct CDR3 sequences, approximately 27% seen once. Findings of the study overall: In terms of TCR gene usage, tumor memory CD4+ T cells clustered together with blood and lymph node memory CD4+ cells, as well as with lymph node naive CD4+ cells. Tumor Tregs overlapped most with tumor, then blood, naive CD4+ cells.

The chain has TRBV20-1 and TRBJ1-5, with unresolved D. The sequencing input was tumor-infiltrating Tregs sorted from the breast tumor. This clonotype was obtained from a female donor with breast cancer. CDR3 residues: CSATSSSTRGPQHF. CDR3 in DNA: TGCAGTGCTACATCTTCCTCCACTAGAGGTCCCCAGCATTTT.